This T cell receptor beta chain stems from a study of control samples from healthy donors and cancer patients. Produced via immunoSEQ multiplex PCR; TCRdb's table is partial and in-frame only. In the table there are 100,000 to 150,000 clones, roughly 90% of which are singletons. CDR3 length equals 13 residues. Trimming stripped 2 bases from V and 1 base from J, with 5 bases between. Germline lookup yields CDR1 LNHDA and CDR2 SQIVND (reference sequence). The sequenced material came from blood. The receptor's source is a woman aged 45 to 65 in good health. The gene calls are TRBV19 and TRBJ1-2; D gene uncertain. CDR3 DNA: TGTGCCAGTAGTATAAGCGTTAACTATGGCTACACCTTC. Translating it yields CASSISVNYGYTF.